Listed below are T cell receptor beta chains from one sample, sequenced in a study of blood T cells in healthy people across ages. Using its own MiXCR run on the 5' RACE reads, TCRdb lists one record per CDR3 protein. Of around 800,000 distinct CDR3 sequences listed, more than 35% are singletons. Sequencing used blood. The receptors derive from a man of 80 years or more in good health. CDR3s include the opening cysteine and the closing phenylalanine or tryptophan. The order of the fields is V gene, CDR3 length, D gene, clone size, J gene, CDR3 DNA, CDR3 protein. A D gene is named only where the DNA matches it firmly. Where a row states a size, it is once, few, many or the class of an expanded clone; other rows omit it.

>TRBV7-2|15|TRBD2|few|TRBJ2-3
TGTGCCAGCAGCTTTACCGGGAGGAGCACAGATACGCAGTATTTT
CASSFTGRSTDTQYF
>TRBV6-6|16|.|.|TRBJ2-7
TGTGCCAGCAGTCGAGAGAGGACGGGGGGCAGATACGAGCAGTACTTC
CASSRERTGGRYEQYF
>TRBV30|14|TRBD1|few|TRBJ1-5
TGTGCCTGGAGTGTACAGACAGGGAATCAGCCCCAGCATTTT
CAWSVQTGNQPQHF
>TRBV20-1|15|.|.|TRBJ2-1
TGCAGTGCTTCCCTCCGGGGCCTCTCCAACGATGAGCAGTTCTTC
CSASLRGLSNDEQFF
>TRBV12-3/TRBV12-4|22|TRBD2|.|TRBJ2-5
TGTGTCAGCGTCCCGGGCCTAGGGCGGGGACTAGCGGGAGTCGATTCCTTCGAGACCCAGTACTTC
CVSVPGLGRGLAGVDSFETQYF
>TRBV7-3|18|.|few|TRBJ2-1
TGTGCCAGCAGCTCAACCTCGCCAGGGAAGGAAGGTTACAATGAGCAGTTCTTC
CASSSTSPGKEGYNEQFF
>TRBV7-3|8|.|few|TRBJ2-1
TGTCCCCCCATTGAGCAGTTCTTC
CPPIEQFF
>TRBV12-3/TRBV12-4|15|.|.|TRBJ1-4
TGTGCCAGCAGTTTTGTGCGACGGCGTAATGAAAAACTGTTTTTT
CASSFVRRRNEKLFF
>TRBV20-1|14|.|few|TRBJ2-5
TGCAGTGCTAGAGATGAGGGTACCGGAGAGACCCAGTACTTC
CSARDEGTGETQYF
>TRBV20-1|15|TRBD2|.|TRBJ2-7
TGCAGTGCTAGAGGGGTAGCGGGAGCCTACAATGAGCAGTACTTC
CSARGVAGAYNEQYF
>TRBV11-3|15|.|.|TRBJ2-2
TGTGCCAGCAGCTTAAGGACGGGGGTCACCGGGGAGCTGTTTTTT
CASSLRTGVTGELFF
>TRBV20-1|13|TRBD2|.|TRBJ2-1
TGCAGTGCTGTAGCGGGCGGTTGGGATGAGCAGTTCTTC
CSAVAGGWDEQFF
>TRBV7-2|14|.|.|TRBJ1-2
TGTGCCAGCAGCTTAGCTTCCGGGGCGGGTGGCTACACCTTC
CASSLASGAGGYTF
>TRBV12-3/TRBV12-4|17|TRBD1|.|TRBJ1-4
TGTGCCAGCAGTTTTTGGAAGGGACAGGGTTCTAATGAAAAACTGTTTTTT
CASSFWKGQGSNEKLFF
>TRBV20-1|15|TRBD1|few|TRBJ1-5
TGCAGTGCTCGACAGGGGGGGGCGAGCAATCAGCCCCAGCATTTT
CSARQGGASNQPQHF
>TRBV3-1|15|TRBD1|.|TRBJ2-5
TGTGCCAGCAGCCGGCGGACAGGGGGTCTGGAGACCCAGTACTTC
CASSRRTGGLETQYF
>TRBV3-1|14|.|.|TRBJ2-1
TGTGCCAGCAGCCAAGCCGGAGAGCTGGATGAGCAGTTCTTC
CASSQAGELDEQFF
>TRBV27|15|TRBD2|.|TRBJ2-7
TGTGCCAGCAGTTTGTCTAGCGGGGGAGACTACGAGCAGTACTTC
CASSLSSGGDYEQYF
>TRBV24-1|14|TRBD2|.|TRBJ2-1
TGTGCCACCAGTGATGCTAGCGGCTACAATGAGCAGTTCTTC
CATSDASGYNEQFF
>TRBV13|14|TRBD1|.|TRBJ1-5
TGTGCCAGCAGCGGGGGACAGAGCAATCAGCCCCAGCATTTT
CASSGGQSNQPQHF
>TRBV12-5|17|TRBD1|once|TRBJ2-1
TGTGCTAGTGGTTTGGCAGCGACAGGGTTGAGTTATAGTGAGCAGTTCTTC
CASGLAATGLSYSEQFF
>TRBV6-2/TRBV6-3|12|.|.|TRBJ2-7
TGTGCCAGCAGTTACGTCGGCTACGAGCAGTACTTC
CASSYVGYEQYF
>TRBV28|16|TRBD2|.|TRBJ2-7
TGTGCCAGCAGCCCTTCTAGGGCTAGCGGGGTCTACGAGCAGTACTTC
CASSPSRASGVYEQYF
>TRBV5-1|18|.|.|TRBJ2-4
TGCGCCAGCAGCTTGGAACCCAACAACAGGGCGGCCAAAAACATTCAGTACTTC
CASSLEPNNRAAKNIQYF
>TRBV28|17|TRBD1|many|TRBJ2-3
TGTGCCAGCAGGCGCAGGGGGCTAACCTCTAGCACAGATACGCAGTATTTT
CASRRRGLTSSTDTQYF
>TRBV7-2|14|.|many|TRBJ2-5
TGTGCCAGCAGCTTAAGGGTCGGTTCGGAGACCCAGTACTTC
CASSLRVGSETQYF
>TRBV20-1|15|TRBD1|.|TRBJ2-5
TGCAGTGCTAGAGATTCCCGGGACAGCAAAGAGACCCAGTACTTC
CSARDSRDSKETQYF
>TRBV14|13|.|.|TRBJ2-5
TGTGCCAGCAGCCAAGATAGGGGAAGGACCCAGTACTTC
CASSQDRGRTQYF
>TRBV7-9|16|TRBD2|many|TRBJ2-1
TGTGCCAGCAGTCCTACTAGCGGGAGAGAGTACAATGAGCAGTTCTTC
CASSPTSGREYNEQFF
>TRBV10-3|15|.|few|TRBJ2-5
TGTGCCATCAGTTTAATCGGAGGTCTCGAGGAGACCCAGTACTTC
CAISLIGGLEETQYF
>TRBV19|15|.|.|TRBJ2-3
TGTGCCAGTAGTGCGCAAGGACAGTACACAGATACGCAGTATTTT
CASSAQGQYTDTQYF
>TRBV7-2|15|TRBD2|.|TRBJ2-3
TGTGCCAGCAGCTTGGTGGGAGGGCCCTCGGATACGCAGTATTTT
CASSLVGGPSDTQYF
>TRBV20-1|14|.|few|TRBJ2-1
TGCAGTATCCCCGGTTTAGAGGACTACAATGAGCAGTTCTTC
CSIPGLEDYNEQFF
>TRBV2|13|TRBD1|.|TRBJ2-7
TGTGCCAGCGGAGGGACAGGGCCCTACGAGCAGTACTTC
CASGGTGPYEQYF
>TRBV6-1|13|.|many|TRBJ1-1
TGTGCCAGCAGGGAACATAGGAACACTGAAGCTTTCTTT
CASREHRNTEAFF
>TRBV30|15|.|.|TRBJ2-7
TGTGCCTGGAGTCCGCTACGGACAGTCTCCTACGAGCAGTACTTC
CAWSPLRTVSYEQYF
>TRBV14|14|.|few|TRBJ2-3
TGTGCCAGCAGCCCCACTGGGAACCGGGGTACGCAGTATTTT
CASSPTGNRGTQYF
>TRBV5-5|18|.|few|TRBJ1-1
TGTGCCAGCAGCTTGCGGGGGGGTACCGGGGGTTGGAACACTGAAGCTTTCTTT
CASSLRGGTGGWNTEAFF